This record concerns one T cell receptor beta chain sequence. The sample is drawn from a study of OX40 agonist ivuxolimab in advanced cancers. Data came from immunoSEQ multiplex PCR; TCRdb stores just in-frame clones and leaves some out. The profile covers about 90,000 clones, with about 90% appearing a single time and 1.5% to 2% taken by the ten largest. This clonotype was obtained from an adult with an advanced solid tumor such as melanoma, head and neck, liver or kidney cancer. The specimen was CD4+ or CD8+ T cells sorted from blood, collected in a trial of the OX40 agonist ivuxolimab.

Written as DNA, the CDR3 is TGTGCCAGCAGCCCTAATCGACAGGTCTATGGCTACACCTTC. Translated: CASSPNRQVYGYTF. This chain uses TRBV7-9 with TRBJ1-2; TRBD1 is a possible D gene (6 bases). The CDR3 has 14 amino acids. V was clipped by 5 bases and J by 4 bases, with 14 bases between them. CDR1 is SEHNR, CDR2 FQNEAQ, per germline (reference sequence).